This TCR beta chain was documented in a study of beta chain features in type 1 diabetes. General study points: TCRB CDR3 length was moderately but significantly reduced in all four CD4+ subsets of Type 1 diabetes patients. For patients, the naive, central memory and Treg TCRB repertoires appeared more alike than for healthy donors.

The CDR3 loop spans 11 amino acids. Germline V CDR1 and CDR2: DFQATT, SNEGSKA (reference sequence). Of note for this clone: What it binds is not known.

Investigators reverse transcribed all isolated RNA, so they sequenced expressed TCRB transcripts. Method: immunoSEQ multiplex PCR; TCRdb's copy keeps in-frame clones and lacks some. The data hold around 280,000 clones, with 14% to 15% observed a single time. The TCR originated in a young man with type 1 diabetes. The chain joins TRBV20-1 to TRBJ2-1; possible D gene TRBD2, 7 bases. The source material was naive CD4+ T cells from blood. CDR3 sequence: CSGEGGNEQFF. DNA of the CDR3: TGCAGCGGGGAGGGGGGGAATGAGCAGTTCTTC.